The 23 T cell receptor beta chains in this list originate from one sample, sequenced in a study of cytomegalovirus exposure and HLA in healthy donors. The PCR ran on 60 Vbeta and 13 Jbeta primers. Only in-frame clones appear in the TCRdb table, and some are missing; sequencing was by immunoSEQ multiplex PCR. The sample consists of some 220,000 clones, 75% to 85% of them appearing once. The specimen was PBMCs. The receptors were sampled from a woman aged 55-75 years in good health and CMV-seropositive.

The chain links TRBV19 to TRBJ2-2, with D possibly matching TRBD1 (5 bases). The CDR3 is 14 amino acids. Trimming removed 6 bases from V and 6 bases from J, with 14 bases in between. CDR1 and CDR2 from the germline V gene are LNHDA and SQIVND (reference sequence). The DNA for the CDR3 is TGTGCCAGTAGGCCCACCCTAGGGGCCGGGGAGCTGTTTTTT. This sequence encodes CASRPTLGAGELFF.

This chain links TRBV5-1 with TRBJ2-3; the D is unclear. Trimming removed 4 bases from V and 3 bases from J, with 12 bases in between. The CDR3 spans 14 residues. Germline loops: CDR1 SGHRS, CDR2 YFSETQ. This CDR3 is CASSTNPRTDTQYF. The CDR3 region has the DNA TGCGCCAGCAGCACCAACCCCCGGACAGATACGCAGTATTTT.

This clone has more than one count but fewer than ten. The CDR3 sequence: CASSEGTGDQPQHF. Written as DNA, the CDR3 is TGTGCCAGCAGTGAAGGGACAGGGGATCAGCCCCAGCATTTT. The gene calls are TRBV2 and TRBJ1-5; 9 nucleotides align to TRBD1. This CDR3 is built from 14 residues. CDR1 and CDR2 from the germline V gene are SNHLY and FYNNEI. The V and J ends lost 1 base and 5 bases, in that order; junction bases with no gene match: 0.

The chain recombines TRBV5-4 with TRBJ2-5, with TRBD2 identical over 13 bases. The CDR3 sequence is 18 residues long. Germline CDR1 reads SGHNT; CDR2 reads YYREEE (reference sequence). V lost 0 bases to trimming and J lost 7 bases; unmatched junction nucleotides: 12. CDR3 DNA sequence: TGTGCCAGCAGCTTGGGGACTAGCGGGAGCCCCGGGTTTGGGACCCAGTACTTC. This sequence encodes CASSLGTSGSPGFGTQYF.

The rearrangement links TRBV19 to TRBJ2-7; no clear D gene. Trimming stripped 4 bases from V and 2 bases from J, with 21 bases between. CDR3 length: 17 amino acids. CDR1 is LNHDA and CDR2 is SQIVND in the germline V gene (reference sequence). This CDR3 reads CASSTQLFAGSTYEQYF. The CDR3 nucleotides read TGTGCCAGTAGTACCCAACTCTTTGCCGGGTCAACCTACGAGCAGTACTTC.

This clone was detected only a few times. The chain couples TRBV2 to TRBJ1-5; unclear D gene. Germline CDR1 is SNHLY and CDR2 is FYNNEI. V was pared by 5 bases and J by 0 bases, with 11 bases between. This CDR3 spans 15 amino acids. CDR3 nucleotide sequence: TGTGCCAGCAGTCCCCAGCGCGGTAGCAATCAGCCCCAGCATTTT. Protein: CASSPQRGSNQPQHF.

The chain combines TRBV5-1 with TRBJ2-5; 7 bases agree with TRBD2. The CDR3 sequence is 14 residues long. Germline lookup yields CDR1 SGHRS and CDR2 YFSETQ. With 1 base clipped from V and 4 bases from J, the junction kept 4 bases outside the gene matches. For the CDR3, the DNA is TGCGCCAGCAGCTTGCAGACTAGCTCAGAGACCCAGTACTTC. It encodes CASSLQTSSETQYF.

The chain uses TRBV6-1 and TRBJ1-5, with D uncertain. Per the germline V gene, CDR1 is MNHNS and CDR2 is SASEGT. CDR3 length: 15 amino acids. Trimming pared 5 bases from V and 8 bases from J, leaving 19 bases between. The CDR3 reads CASSWSGVRTEPQHF. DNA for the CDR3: TGTGCCAGCAGTTGGTCGGGAGTGAGGACTGAGCCCCAGCATTTT.

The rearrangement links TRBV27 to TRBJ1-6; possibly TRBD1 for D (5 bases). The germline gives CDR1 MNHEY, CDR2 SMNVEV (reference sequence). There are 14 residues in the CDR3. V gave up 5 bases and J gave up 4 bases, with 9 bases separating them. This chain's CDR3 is CASSPGLYNSPLHF. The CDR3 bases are TGTGCCAGCAGTCCGGGACTGTATAATTCACCCCTCCACTTT.

The CDR3 region is CAWSVGGGTDTQYF. CDR3 sequence (DNA): TGTGCCTGGAGTGTGGGCGGGGGCACAGATACGCAGTATTTT. The chain uses TRBV30 and TRBJ2-3, with D maybe TRBD2 (6 bases). V lost 0 bases, J lost 1 base, and 8 bases lay in between. This CDR3 spans 14 amino acids. From germline, CDR1 is GTSNPN and CDR2 SVGIG (reference sequence).

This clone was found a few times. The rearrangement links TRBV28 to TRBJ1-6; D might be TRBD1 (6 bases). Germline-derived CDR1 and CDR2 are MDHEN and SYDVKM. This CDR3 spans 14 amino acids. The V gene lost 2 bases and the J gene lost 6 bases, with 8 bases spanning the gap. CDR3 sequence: CASSLVRGNSPLHF. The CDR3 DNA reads TGTGCCAGCAGTTTAGTCAGGGGTAATTCACCCCTCCACTTT. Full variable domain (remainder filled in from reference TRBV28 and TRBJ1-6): DVKVTQSSRYLVKRTGEKVFLECVQDMDHENMFWYRQDPGLGLRLIYFSYDVKMKEKGDIPEGYSVSREKKERFSLILESASTNQTSMYLCASSLVRGNSPLHFGNGTRLTVT.

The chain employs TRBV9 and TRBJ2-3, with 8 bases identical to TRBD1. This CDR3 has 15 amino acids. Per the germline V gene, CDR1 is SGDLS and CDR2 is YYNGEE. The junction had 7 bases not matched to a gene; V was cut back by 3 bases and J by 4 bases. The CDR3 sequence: CASSANRGFADTQYF. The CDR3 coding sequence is TGTGCCAGCAGCGCCAACAGGGGGTTCGCAGATACGCAGTATTTT.

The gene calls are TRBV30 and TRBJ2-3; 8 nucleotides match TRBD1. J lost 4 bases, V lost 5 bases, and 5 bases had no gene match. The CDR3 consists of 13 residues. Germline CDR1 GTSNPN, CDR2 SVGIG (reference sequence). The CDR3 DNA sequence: TGTGCCTGGGACAGGGGACCGGCAGATACGCAGTATTTT. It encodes CAWDRGPADTQYF.

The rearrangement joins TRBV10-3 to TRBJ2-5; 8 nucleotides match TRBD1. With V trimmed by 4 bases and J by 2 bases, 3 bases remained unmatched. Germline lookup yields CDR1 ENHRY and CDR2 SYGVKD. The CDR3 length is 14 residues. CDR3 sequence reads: CAISGTGSQETQYF. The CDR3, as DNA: TGTGCCATCAGTGGGACAGGGTCACAAGAGACCCAGTACTTC.

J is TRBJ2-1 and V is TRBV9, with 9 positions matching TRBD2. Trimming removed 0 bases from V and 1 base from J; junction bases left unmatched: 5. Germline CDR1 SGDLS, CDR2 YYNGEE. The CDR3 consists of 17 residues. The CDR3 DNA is TGTGCCAGCAGCGTAGGCCTAGCGGGAAAGTCCTACAATGAGCAGTTCTTC. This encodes CASSVGLAGKSYNEQFF. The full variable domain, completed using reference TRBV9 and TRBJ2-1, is DSGVTQTPKHLITATGQRVTLRCSPRSGDLSVYWYQQSLDQGLQFLIQYYNGEERAKGNILERFSAQQFPDLHSELNLSSLELGDSALYFCASSVGLAGKSYNEQFFGPGTRLTVL.

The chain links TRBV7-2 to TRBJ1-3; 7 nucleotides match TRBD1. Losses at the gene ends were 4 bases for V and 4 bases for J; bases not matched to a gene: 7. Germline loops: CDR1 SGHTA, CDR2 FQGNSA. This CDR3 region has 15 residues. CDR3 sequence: CASSSQGVGGNTIYF. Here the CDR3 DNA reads TGTGCCAGCAGCTCTCAGGGGGTAGGGGGAAACACCATATATTTT.

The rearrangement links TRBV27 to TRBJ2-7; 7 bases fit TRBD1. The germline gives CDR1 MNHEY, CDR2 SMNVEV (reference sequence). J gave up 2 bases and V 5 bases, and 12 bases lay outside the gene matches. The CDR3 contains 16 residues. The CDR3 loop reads CASSPRTHRGTYEQYF. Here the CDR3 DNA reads TGTGCCAGCAGTCCAAGAACCCACAGGGGAACCTACGAGCAGTACTTC.

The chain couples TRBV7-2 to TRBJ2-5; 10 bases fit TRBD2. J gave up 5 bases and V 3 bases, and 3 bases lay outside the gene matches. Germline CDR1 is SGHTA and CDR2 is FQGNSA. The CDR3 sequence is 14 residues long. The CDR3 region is CASSFSGGDETQYF. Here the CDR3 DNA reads TGTGCCAGCAGCTTCAGCGGGGGGGATGAGACCCAGTACTTC.

This CDR3 is CASSIAGYNGYTF. The CDR3 DNA is TGTGCCAGTAGTATTGCAGGGTATAATGGCTACACCTTC. The chain couples TRBV19 to TRBJ1-2, with TRBD1 as a possible D gene (5 bases). Per germline, CDR1 LNHDA and CDR2 SQIVND (reference sequence). The CDR3 has 13 amino acids. V was trimmed by 3 bases and J by 6 bases, leaving 11 bases between them.

The CDR3 is CASREDRVDYGYTF. The CDR3 DNA follows: TGCGCCAGCAGGGAGGACAGGGTAGACTATGGCTACACCTTC. The rearrangement uses TRBV10-2 and TRBJ1-2; 8 nucleotides match TRBD1. The trim removed 6 bases at V and 3 bases at J, leaving 6 bases unmatched. The CDR3 runs to 14 residues. The V gene's germline CDR1 is WSHSY and CDR2 SAAADI.

CDR3 DNA: TGTGCCAGCAGCTCCCCCCGGAGAGGGACAAGGTGCTACGAGCAGTACTTC. Its translation is CASSSPRRGTRCYEQYF. The chain combines TRBV7-3 with TRBJ2-5; D possibly corresponds to TRBD1 (6 bases). The J call is in doubt because the DNA end fits TRBJ2-7 better. Per germline, CDR1 SGHTA and CDR2 FQGTGA. This CDR3 has 17 residues.

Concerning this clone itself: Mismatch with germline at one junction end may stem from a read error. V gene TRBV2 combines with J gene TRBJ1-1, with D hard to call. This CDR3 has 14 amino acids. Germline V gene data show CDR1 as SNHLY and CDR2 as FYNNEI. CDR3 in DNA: TGTGCCAGCAGTGAAGTCCTCACCCGGTTTCAACTCGCCTTT. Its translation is CASSEVLTRFQLAF.

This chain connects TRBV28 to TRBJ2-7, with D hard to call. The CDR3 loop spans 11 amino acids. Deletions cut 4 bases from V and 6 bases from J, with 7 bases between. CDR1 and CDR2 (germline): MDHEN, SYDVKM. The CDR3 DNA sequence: TGTGCCAGCAGTTCCCCATCCGAGCAGTACTTC. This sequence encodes CASSSPSEQYF.